The present T cell receptor beta chain was sequenced within a study of blood T cell repertoires in COVID-19 (dated by TCRdb to 2018 to 2021). In terms of the full investigation: The collaborator samples originated in the United States, Italy and Spain and spanned the acute and convalescent phases of COVID-19. The material from the prospective study consisted of cDNA or gDNA derived from T cells, B-cell-depleted T cells, or PBMCs. The dataset comprised deeply sampled blood TCRbeta repertoires from subjects exposed to, actively infected with, or recovered from COVID-19. The repertoires were released in a freely available public database intended as a resource for research on the immune response to SARS-CoV-2. The samples were drawn from the first 160 participants of the ongoing ImmuneRACE study and from 950 to 1,500 subjects provided by 6 global collaborators. Sample metadata almost always included a de-identified subject ID, COVID-19 status, age in years and sex. Where available, HLA class I and class II types were obtained from metadata supplied by the sample provider rather than from assay-based typing. On the study overall, not on this receptor specifically: Clinical and demographic metadata were provided uncurated, with the amount varying by source and participant.

Based on the germline V gene (reference sequence), the CDR1 and CDR2 sequences are SGHKS and YYEKEE. Trimming removed 4 bases from V and 7 bases from J, leaving 18 bases between the germline ends. From the cysteine through the phenylalanine, the CDR3 covers 16 amino acids. Solely the CDR3 DNA is kept, with 48 bases framed from the first base. Collaborating institutions collected whole blood in K2EDTA tubes following their own protocols. Collaborator samples were shipped for TCRbeta analysis as frozen whole blood, isolated PBMCs, or DNA extracted from either sample type. TCRbeta CDR3 regions were amplified from genomic DNA using the immunoSEQ Assay, a bias-controlled multiplex PCR. The paper's data handling went like this. Within the assay, amplification of reference gene primers was used to estimate how many nucleated cells each sample contained. To quantify the absolute abundance of each unique TCRbeta CDR3 rearrangement, sequence reads were collapsed and filtered. For each sample, productive Simpson clonality was calculated by taking the square root of Simpson's diversity index across productive rearrangements. Entries here come from immuneACCESS through TCRdb and include only in-frame sequences with V and J called. Some clones fail to appear in such tables; in the studies checked, an unresolved V gene covers under half of the shortfall, and the cause of the remainder is unknown. That table furnishes V, J and clone size, whereas the DNA furnished D and trimming. The sample data list approximately 300,000 clones, and roughly nine tenths of these were observed just once. Clones ranked in the top ten supply about 2% of the sample.

Remarks on this clone: Its recognized antigen is unknown. Per-base qualities were not stored, and no clone one base away is much larger.

The origin of this receptor is a man between 18 and 35 years old with active or convalescent COVID-19. The source material was peripheral blood. This receptor chain uses TRBV5-5 and TRBJ1-6; TRBD1 is a possible D gene, resting on 6 matching bases. The sequenced DNA: TGTGCCAGCAGCCCAACCCAAACAGGGTGGAATTCACCCCTCCACTTT. The encoded protein is CASSPTQTGWNSPLHF.